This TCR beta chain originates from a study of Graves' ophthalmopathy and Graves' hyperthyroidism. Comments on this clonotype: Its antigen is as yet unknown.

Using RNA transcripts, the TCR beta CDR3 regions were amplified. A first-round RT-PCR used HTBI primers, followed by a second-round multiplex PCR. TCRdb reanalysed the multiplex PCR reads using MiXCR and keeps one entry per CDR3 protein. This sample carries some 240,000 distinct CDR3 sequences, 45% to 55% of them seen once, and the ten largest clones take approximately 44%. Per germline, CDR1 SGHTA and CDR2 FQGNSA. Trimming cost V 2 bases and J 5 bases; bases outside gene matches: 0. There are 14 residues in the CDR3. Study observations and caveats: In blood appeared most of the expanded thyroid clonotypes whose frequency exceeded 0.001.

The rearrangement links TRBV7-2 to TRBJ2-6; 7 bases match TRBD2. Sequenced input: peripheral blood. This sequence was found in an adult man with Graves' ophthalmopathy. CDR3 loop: CASSLSGRANVLTF. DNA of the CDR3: TGTGCCAGCAGCTTAAGCGGGAGGGCCAACGTCCTGACTTTC.